The 24 T cell receptor beta chains below were found in one sample sequenced in a study of T cell responses to AZD1222 COVID-19 vaccine. Clones were read by immunoSEQ multiplex PCR, and TCRdb kept only the in-frame ones, dropping some. The table includes fewer than 150,000 clones, 88% detected once. The input for sequencing was peripheral blood, taken on day 0 of AZD1222 vaccination. The receptors come from an adult in good health.

This sequence joins TRBV5-6 and TRBJ1-1; D possibly corresponds to TRBD1 (5 bases). Trimming left V 1 base short and J 11 bases short, with 12 bases between. CDR1 and CDR2 from the germline V gene are SGHDT and YYEEEE. This CDR3 has 12 residues. The CDR3, as DNA: TGTGCCAGCAGCTTGCAGAGGGGTACGGCTTTCTTT. Translating it yields CASSLQRGTAFF. The variable domain in full, with the rest retrieved from reference TRBV5-6 and TRBJ1-1, is DAGVTQSPTHLIKTRGQQVTLRCSPKSGHDTVSWYQQALGQGPQFIFQYYEEEERQRGNFPDRFSGHQFPNYSSELNVNALLLGDSALYLCASSLQRGTAFFGQGTRLTVV.

The gene calls are TRBV5-4 and TRBJ2-2; possibly TRBD2 for D (6 bases). V was shortened by 4 bases and J by 0 bases, with 13 bases between the two germline ends. Germline loops: CDR1 SGHNT, CDR2 YYREEE (reference sequence). There are 16 residues in the CDR3. The CDR3 DNA follows: TGTGCCAGCAGCCCTGGGGGGATAGCGAACACCGGGGAGCTGTTTTTT. This gives the protein CASSPGGIANTGELFF.

This chain connects TRBV19 to TRBJ1-4; maybe TRBD1 (6 bases). This CDR3 spans 16 amino acids. CDR1 LNHDA and CDR2 SQIVND come from the germline V gene (reference sequence). The germline V and J ends were trimmed by 7 bases and 10 bases, with 25 bases remaining between them. The chain's CDR3 is CASTDPLRQDPGKLFF. The DNA for the CDR3 is TGTGCCAGTACCGATCCACTCCGACAGGATCCCGGAAAACTGTTTTTT.

A remark on this clone: The junction departs from the called germline gene at one end, perhaps through a read error. The rearrangement links TRBV3-1 (or the pseudogene TRBV3-2) to TRBJ2-2, with 10 bases aligning to TRBD2. Germline lookup yields CDR1 LGHDT and CDR2 YNNKEL (reference sequence). The CDR3 spans 15 residues. The CDR3 sequence: CASSQVLGTSGMVIW. As DNA, the CDR3 is TGTGCCAGCAGCCAAGTTCTTGGTACTAGCGGGATGGTCATATGG.

This sequence joins TRBV6-5 and TRBJ2-7, with D perhaps matching TRBD1 (7 bases). The CDR3 runs 15 residues. V lost 2 bases and J 7 bases, leaving 18 bases between the germline ends. Germline loops: CDR1 MNHEY, CDR2 SVGAGI. CDR3 coding DNA: TGTGCCAGCAGTTACCGCCGACAGGGACTTGGGGAGCAGTACTTC. Translated: CASSYRRQGLGEQYF.

This clone was seen more than once but under ten times. The chain employs TRBV5-6 and TRBJ1-5, with D tentatively TRBD1 (6 bases). Deletions cut 2 bases from V and 7 bases from J, with 10 bases between. The CDR3 consists of 13 residues. From germline, CDR1 is SGHDT and CDR2 YYEEEE. Here the CDR3 reads CASSFQGFQPQHF. CDR3 sequence (DNA): TGTGCCAGCAGCTTCCAGGGGTTCCAGCCCCAGCATTTT.

This chain uses TRBV28 with TRBJ2-4; D call uncertain. The CDR3 loop spans 15 amino acids. Germline CDR1 is MDHEN and CDR2 is SYDVKM. V was trimmed by 4 bases and J by 5 bases, leaving 15 bases between them. The CDR3 DNA sequence: TGTGCCAGCAGTTCCAGATCCCCTGGCGAAAACATTCAGTACTTC. Translating gives CASSSRSPGENIQYF.

The J gene is TRBJ1-5, the V gene TRBV28; TRBD1 matches 9 bases. The CDR3 consists of 17 residues. J was trimmed by 3 bases and V by 0 bases; bases with no gene match: 6. In germline, CDR1 is MDHEN, CDR2 SYDVKM. This CDR3 is CASSLWVGQGYNQPQHF. The CDR3 DNA sequence: TGTGCCAGCAGTTTATGGGTGGGACAGGGTTACAATCAGCCCCAGCATTTT.

V usage is TRBV19 and J usage is TRBJ2-6, with 9 bases lining up with TRBD1. Germline CDR1 reads LNHDA; CDR2 reads SQIVND (reference sequence). The V segment lost 1 base and the J segment 0 bases; nucleotides outside the gene matches: 7. CDR3 length: 19 amino acids. The CDR3: CASSIVRTGANSGANVLTF. The CDR3 region has the DNA TGTGCCAGTAGTATAGTACGGACAGGGGCCAACTCTGGGGCCAACGTCCTGACTTTC.

This chain links TRBV11-3 with TRBJ2-5; D remains ambiguous. Germline assignment: CDR1 SGHNT and CDR2 YENEEA. This CDR3 is built from 13 residues. Trimming cost V 4 bases and J 5 bases, with 11 bases left between them. CDR3 sequence reads: CASSSFGWETQYF. DNA for the CDR3: TGTGCCAGCAGCTCTTTTGGGTGGGAGACCCAGTACTTC.

The V call is TRBV19, the J call TRBJ1-2; tentatively, D is TRBD1 (5 bases). The CDR3 has 16 residues. Trimming stripped 3 bases from V and 5 bases from J, with 19 bases between. Germline CDR1 is LNHDA and CDR2 is SQIVND (reference sequence). The CDR3 spells CASSIGAAQSRYGYTF. The CDR3 bases are TGTGCCAGTAGTATTGGGGCAGCCCAGTCGCGGTATGGCTACACCTTC.

A note on this clone: Other DNA sequences in this specimen translate into the identical CDR3. V gene TRBV7-9 combines with J gene TRBJ1-6, with D hard to call. Germline V gene lookup returns CDR1 SEHNR and CDR2 FQNEAQ (reference sequence). The V and J ends lost 1 base and 3 bases respectively, with 4 bases between them. This CDR3 comprises 14 residues. The DNA for the CDR3 is TGTGCCAGCAGCTTAGGCGACTATAATTCACCCCTCCACTTT. Its translation is CASSLGDYNSPLHF.

The chain has TRBV29-1 and TRBJ2-7; D is uncertain. The CDR3 has 13 residues. The V end lost 4 bases, the J end lost 0 bases, and 10 bases lay between the germline ends. CDR1 is SQVTM, CDR2 ANQGSEA, per germline. This CDR3 reads CSVAKGSSYEQYF. The CDR3 bases are TGCAGCGTTGCGAAGGGTTCCTCCTACGAGCAGTACTTC.

The chain employs TRBV5-4 and TRBJ1-1; weak D call: TRBD1 (5 bases). The germline gives CDR1 SGHNT, CDR2 YYREEE (reference sequence). Trimming took off 1 base at V and 2 bases at J, with 9 bases between the two ends. CDR3 length: 14 residues. For the CDR3, the DNA is TGTGCCAGCAGCTTGCCCGGGGCTAACACTGAAGCTTTCTTT. It is translated as CASSLPGANTEAFF.

The chain recombines TRBV19 with TRBJ1-1, with D perhaps matching TRBD1 (5 bases). The germline V and J ends were trimmed by 3 bases and 10 bases, with 21 bases remaining between them. The germline V gene has CDR1 LNHDA and CDR2 SQIVND (reference sequence). CDR3 size: 15 residues. The CDR3 protein is CASSIDGRVTGLAFF. CDR3 nucleotide sequence: TGTGCCAGTAGTATCGACGGCAGGGTGACTGGGTTAGCTTTCTTT.

The J gene is TRBJ2-7, the V gene TRBV21-1; TRBD1 is the table's D call and was not checked against the DNA. TRBV21-1 corresponds to a pseudogene. This CDR3 is 17 amino acids long. CDR3 residues: CASAESRSFQGAGEQYF. The CDR3 DNA sequence: TGTGCCAGCGCCGAATCCAGGTCATTTCAGGGGGCGGGTGAGCAGTACTTC.

The chain employs TRBV7-6 and TRBJ1-3, with D perhaps matching TRBD1 (6 bases). CDR1 is SGHVS and CDR2 is FNYEAQ in the germline V gene. The CDR3 runs to 16 residues. V was cut by 0 bases and J by 2 bases, with 11 bases left in between. In DNA form, the CDR3 reads TGTGCCAGCAGCTTAGCCCTGACAGGAACTGGAAACACCATATATTTT. Translation: CASSLALTGTGNTIYF.

The rearrangement uses TRBV9 and TRBJ2-7, with TRBD1 matching 8 bases. CDR3 length: 14 residues. Trimming at V came to 2 bases and at J to 6 bases, leaving 7 bases not matched to a gene. Germline CDR1 SGDLS, CDR2 YYNGEE. The CDR3 is CASSVGQGPREQYF. CDR3 DNA sequence: TGTGCCAGCAGCGTCGGACAGGGTCCTCGCGAGCAGTACTTC.

The V gene is TRBV21-1, the J gene TRBJ2-3; the listed D gene, TRBD2, was not tested against the DNA. TRBV21-1 represents a pseudogene. The CDR3 loop spans 18 amino acids. The CDR3 DNA sequence: TGTGCCAGCAGCAAGGGAAAAACCGGGAGGGCCGGGGTAGATACGCAGTATTTT. The encoded protein is CASSKGKTGRAGVDTQYF.

The chain employs TRBV11-2 and TRBJ2-3; D is uncertain. V was clipped by 5 bases and J by 8 bases, with 20 bases between them. The length of the CDR3 is 15 residues. Per germline, CDR1 SGHAT and CDR2 FQNNGV. The CDR3 DNA reads as TGTGCCAGCAGCCCACGGGTGGGCAGTCGGAGTACGCAGTATTTT. Protein: CASSPRVGSRSTQYF.

The V and J genes are TRBV6-6 and TRBJ1-5; D remains unclear. CDR1 is MNHNY, CDR2 SVGAGI, per germline (reference sequence). Trimming took 0 bases from V and 0 from J, leaving 6 bases between them. The CDR3 covers 15 residues. The CDR3, as DNA: TGTGCCAGCAGTTACTCGTCGAATAGCAATCAGCCCCAGCATTTT. It specifies CASSYSSNSNQPQHF.

The J gene is TRBJ2-7, the V gene TRBV27; 13 nucleotides agree with TRBD2. The germline V gene has CDR1 MNHEY and CDR2 SMNVEV (reference sequence). Trimming at V came to 5 bases and at J to 2 bases, leaving 9 bases not matched to a gene. The CDR3 has 17 residues. The CDR3 loop is CASSPTRTSGGAYEQYF. Written as DNA, the CDR3 is TGTGCCAGCAGTCCCACCCGAACTAGCGGGGGGGCCTACGAGCAGTACTTC.

The CDR3 here is CASSLRRASGAEETQYF. The CDR3 DNA follows: TGTGCCAGCAGCTTACGCCGGGCTAGCGGAGCTGAAGAGACCCAGTACTTC. This chain joins TRBV11-2 and TRBJ2-5; TRBD2 matches at 7 bases. V trimming: 2 bases; J trimming: 3 bases; junction bases outside the gene matches: 12. The CDR3 consists of 17 residues. CDR1 and CDR2 (germline): SGHAT, FQNNGV.

V usage is TRBV5-3 and J usage is TRBJ2-5, with D possibly being TRBD2 (5 bases). TRBV5-3 is assigned to the ORF class and has an uncertain function. The CDR3 consists of 14 residues. Trimming left V 4 bases short and J 0 bases short, with 10 bases between. For the CDR3, the DNA is TGTGCCAGAAGCCAAGGAGCGGACCAAGAGACCCAGTACTTC. This gives the protein CARSQGADQETQYF.